This entry lists 32 T cell receptor beta chains sequenced from one sample in a study of tumor-infiltrating lymphocytes in oesophageal squamous cell carcinoma. MiXCR, applied by TCRdb to the PCR reads, yields one record per CDR3 protein. The table shows about 24,000 distinct CDR3 sequences, with 38% occurring only once. Material for sequencing was esophageal tumor tissue. The receptors stem from a male donor with esophageal squamous cell carcinoma.

This clonotype was recorded once. This chain's CDR3 is CASRVTGTGRFNEQFF. The DNA of the CDR3 is TGTGCCAGCAGAGTTACGGGGACAGGCAGGTTCAATGAGCAGTTCTTC. The genes are TRBV6-1 and TRBJ2-1, with TRBD1 matching 8 bases. The length of the CDR3 is 16 residues. Germline trimming cut 6 bases from V and 6 bases from J; bases unmatched to any gene: 13. Germline-derived CDR1 and CDR2 are MNHNS and SASEGT.

A note on this clonotype: This clone may be a read error of a much larger clone one base away. The rearrangement links TRBV14 to TRBJ2-5; TRBD1 is a possible D gene (7 bases). The DNA end is a closer match to TRBJ2-7, so the J assignment may be wrong. CDR3 size: 15 residues. Germline V gives CDR1 SGHDN, CDR2 FVKESK. The CDR3 is CASSPGRQGGIEQYF. The CDR3 DNA follows: TGTGCCAGCAGCCCGGGCCGTCAGGGGGGTATCGAGCAGTACTTC.

The J gene is TRBJ2-7, the V gene TRBV11-3, with D possibly matching TRBD1 (6 bases). The DNA end favors TRBJ2-5, so the J call may be wrong. Germline V CDR1 and CDR2: SGHNT, YENEEA. The CDR3 extends over 14 amino acids. CDR3 in amino acids: CASSLGGQQETQYF. The DNA of the CDR3 is TGTGCCAGCAGCTTGGGTGGACAGCAAGAGACCCAGTACTTC.

This clonotype was observed at least ten times. The genes are TRBV28 and TRBJ1-5, with a weak D call TRBD1 (6 bases). V was shortened by 6 bases and J by 0 bases, with 12 bases between the two germline ends. Germline V gene data show CDR1 as MDHEN and CDR2 as SYDVKM. This CDR3 has 15 residues. CDR3 in DNA: TGTGCCAGCAGCCCAACAGGGTATAGCAATCAGCCCCAGCATTTT. This translates into CASSPTGYSNQPQHF.

This clonotype has a handful of counts. A read error is likely, as this CDR3 ends without the conserved phenylalanine or tryptophan. Because the CDR3's place on the DNA is in doubt, the DNA is left out and the CDR3 is given as listed by TCRdb. V usage is TRBV7-9 and J usage is TRBJ2-3; the table gives TRBD1 as D, unverified against the DNA. From germline, CDR1 is SEHNR and CDR2 FQNEAQ (reference sequence). The CDR3 is 19 amino acids long, termini counted. The CDR3 region is CASAGARTEKPGSEQYFGP.

In regard to this clonotype: The conserved closing phenylalanine or tryptophan is absent in this CDR3, likely reflecting a read error. The limits of the CDR3 on the DNA are not certain, so only TCRdb's listed CDR3 is given. V and J are TRBV7-4 and TRBJ2-7; TRBD1, the table's D call, lacks a check against the DNA. Counting both end residues, the CDR3 totals 20 amino acids. The V gene's germline CDR1 is SGHVT and CDR2 SQSDAQ. The CDR3: CASSLNLGRGPGGQRDPVLS.

The V and J genes are TRBV7-2 and TRBJ2-6, with 7 bases identical to TRBD1. The DNA end is more similar to TRBJ2-1, so the J call may be wrong. The V gene's germline CDR1 is SGHTA and CDR2 FQGNSA. This CDR3 is 16 amino acids long. CDR3 sequence reads: CASSLGVVTGVGEQFF. The CDR3 DNA is TGTGCCAGCAGCTTAGGGGTCGTCACAGGGGTGGGTGAGCAGTTCTTC.

This clonotype has ten or more counts. The V and J genes are TRBV27 and TRBJ2-3; 14 positions match TRBD2. Germline CDR1 and CDR2: MNHEY and SMNVEV (reference sequence). Germline trimming cut 7 bases from V and 4 bases from J; bases unmatched to any gene: 7. This CDR3 region has 16 residues. This CDR3 is CASKMTSGRAADTQYF. CDR3 sequence (DNA): TGTGCCAGCAAAATGACTAGCGGGAGGGCCGCAGATACGCAGTATTTT.

V is TRBV11-2 and J is TRBJ2-1, with D possibly TRBD1 on 5 matching bases. CDR3 length equals 16 residues. Trimming left V 1 base short and J 3 bases short, with 13 bases between. Germline loops: CDR1 SGHAT, CDR2 FQNNGV. The CDR3 DNA sequence: TGTGCCAGCAGCTTAGTAGTAGGGGCTCTCTACAATGAGCAGTTCTTC. Protein: CASSLVVGALYNEQFF.

V and J are TRBV28 and TRBJ2-3, with D possibly matching TRBD1 (5 bases). Germline V gene sequence: CDR1 MDHEN, CDR2 SYDVKM. The CDR3 extends over 15 amino acids. Trimming shortened V by 6 bases and J by 4 bases, and 17 bases separated the two germline ends. The CDR3 loop is CASRSQGVGADTQYF. CDR3 coding DNA: TGTGCCAGCAGATCCCAAGGGGTAGGAGCAGATACGCAGTATTTT.

The V and J genes are TRBV7-3 and TRBJ2-7; no clear D gene. Gene TRBJ2-1 matches the end of the DNA better, so the J call may be wrong. The CDR3 runs to 13 residues. The germline V gene encodes CDR1 SGHTA and CDR2 FQGTGA. The CDR3 here is CASSLSRDNEQFF. The CDR3 bases are TGTGCCAGCAGCTTATCACGCGACAATGAGCAGTTCTTC.

To note about this clonotype: The conserved final phenylalanine or tryptophan is absent from the CDR3, which likely points to a read error. The limits of the CDR3 on the DNA are not certain, so only TCRdb's listed CDR3 is given. The gene calls are TRBV7-3 and TRBJ2-7; the DNA was not used to check the table's D call, TRBD2. The CDR3 length is 8 residues, termini included. Germline CDR1 is SGHTA and CDR2 is FQGTGA. CDR3 sequence: CASSQPLA.

The V and J genes are TRBV6-2 or TRBV6-3 and TRBJ1-5; the match to TRBD1 covers 7 bases. The ends lost 4 bases at V and 1 base at J; junction bases unmatched: 7. This CDR3 is built from 16 residues. CDR1 MNHEY and CDR2 SVGEGT come from the germline V gene. The CDR3 protein is CASSLTGPNSNQPQHF. The CDR3 region has the DNA TGTGCCAGCAGTTTGACAGGGCCAAACAGCAATCAGCCCCAGCATTTT.

This clonotype appeared a single time. The rearrangement joins TRBV11-3 to TRBJ2-1, with TRBD2 as a possible D gene (6 bases). CDR1 and CDR2 from the germline V gene are SGHNT and YENEEA. Trimming took 5 bases from V and 10 from J, leaving 15 bases between them. CDR3 length: 13 residues. As DNA, the CDR3 is TGTGCCAGCAGCCCTAGTAATGGACTAGAGCAGTTCTTC. Amino acid sequence: CASSPSNGLEQFF.

This clonotype was seen ten or more times. V usage is TRBV28 and J usage is TRBJ2-7, with D unresolved. V was clipped by 1 base and J by 0 bases, with 13 bases between them. CDR3 length: 16 amino acids. Germline values: CDR1 MDHEN, CDR2 SYDVKM. The CDR3 is CASSLLSPLFSYEQYF. CDR3 nucleotide sequence: TGTGCCAGCAGTTTATTATCTCCACTATTCTCCTACGAGCAGTACTTC.

The table lists this clonotype with a few counts. This sequence joins TRBV6-6 and TRBJ1-4; a weak D match, TRBD1 (6 bases). Trimming removed 0 bases at V and 8 bases at J, with 13 bases between. The germline V gene encodes CDR1 MNHNY and CDR2 SVGAGI (reference sequence). There are 15 residues in the CDR3. The CDR3 DNA reads TGTGCCAGCAGTTACTCGGGGCAGGGGATAGAAAAACTGTTTTTT. Encoded protein: CASSYSGQGIEKLFF.

The chain uses TRBV7-2 and TRBJ2-3, with D perhaps matching TRBD2 (5 bases). The CDR3 covers 13 residues. V was trimmed by 5 bases and J by 14 bases, leaving 20 bases between them. Germline V lookup: CDR1 SGHTA, CDR2 FQGNSA. The CDR3 coding sequence is TGTGCCAGCAGCCGACTGATCACCGGGGAGCTGTATTTT. It codes for CASSRLITGELYF.

This chain links TRBV11-2 with TRBJ1-2, with 8 bases that match TRBD1. Per germline, CDR1 SGHAT and CDR2 FQNNGV. The V gene end was trimmed by 4 bases and the J gene end by 2 bases; junction bases not matched to a gene: 6. The CDR3 is 15 amino acids. CDR3 DNA: TGTGCCAGCAGCTCTACAGGGGGTTTCAACTATGGCTACACCTTC. This codes for CASSSTGGFNYGYTF.

This clonotype is large by share. The chain couples TRBV7-9 to TRBJ1-2, with 7 nucleotides matching TRBD1. The germline gives CDR1 SEHNR, CDR2 FQNEAQ (reference sequence). This CDR3 contains 14 residues. V trimming: 1 base; J trimming: 5 bases; junction bases outside the gene matches: 4. CDR3 in amino acids: CASSLDGTVYGYTF. The CDR3 bases are TGTGCCAGCAGCTTAGACGGGACAGTGTATGGCTACACCTTC. Combining the CDR3 with reference TRBV7-9 and TRBJ1-2 gives the whole variable domain DTGVSQNPRHKITKRGQNVTFRCDPISEHNRLYWYRQTLGQGPEFLTYFQNEAQLEKSRLLSDRFSAERPKGSFSTLEIQRTEQGDSAMYLCASSLDGTVYGYTFGSGTRLTVV.

This clonotype was seen ten or more times. A read error is likely, as this CDR3 ends without the conserved phenylalanine or tryptophan. The DNA is left out, because the CDR3 cannot be placed on it with certainty; the CDR3 is given as TCRdb lists it. V usage is TRBV7-2 and J usage is TRBJ1-3; the table's D call TRBD1 went unverified against the DNA. Germline V lookup: CDR1 SGHTA, CDR2 FQGNSA. The CDR3 is 8 residues long, counting both termini. CDR3: CASSHPLA.

The CDR3 reads CASSRLAGGPLSSYNEQFF. Written as DNA, the CDR3 is TGTGCCAGCAGCCGACTAGCGGGAGGGCCCCTAAGCTCCTACAATGAGCAGTTCTTC. V gene TRBV7-2 combines with J gene TRBJ2-1; TRBD2 matches 14 bases. V lost 5 bases to trimming and J lost 0 bases; unmatched junction nucleotides: 9. The germline V gene has CDR1 SGHTA and CDR2 FQGNSA. The CDR3 extends over 19 amino acids. Full variable domain (outside the CDR3, taken from reference TRBV7-2 and TRBJ2-1): GAGVSQSPSNKVTEKGKDVELRCDPISGHTALYWYRQSLGQGLEFLIYFQGNSAPDKSGLPSDRFSAERTGGSVSTLTIQRTQQEDSAVYLCASSRLAGGPLSSYNEQFFGPGTRLTVL.

CDR3 in DNA: TGCGCCAGCGCCCCGGGCATCGACTACGAGCAGTACTTC. Protein sequence: CASAPGIDYEQYF. The V and J genes are TRBV4-1 and TRBJ2-7; D gene unclear. V lost 8 bases, J lost 3 bases, and 14 bases lay in between. CDR1 is MGHRA, CDR2 YSYEKL, per germline. The CDR3 spans 13 residues.

To note about this clonotype: Compared with germline, one end of the junction differs, possibly owing to a read error. J is TRBJ2-5 and V is TRBV7-2; 10 nucleotides line up with TRBD1. Germline assignment: CDR1 SGHTA and CDR2 FQGNSA. The CDR3 has 12 residues. DNA for the CDR3: TGTGCCAGCAGCTTAGGGGGGACAGGGGACAACTTC. Translating gives CASSLGGTGDNF.

This clonotype has only a few counts. A junction end diverges from the germline sequence, so it may reflect a read error. This chain links TRBV19 with TRBJ2-7; 7 positions agree with TRBD1. This CDR3 region has 15 residues. From germline, CDR1 is LNHDA and CDR2 SQIVND (reference sequence). The CDR3 loop reads CASSPQHRQGSPLHF. The CDR3, as DNA: TGTGCCAGTAGTCCCCAACACCGACAGGGTTCACCCCTCCACTTC.

CDR3 protein: CASSWASAGEQYF. CDR3 bases: TGTGCCAGCAGTTGGGCCTCTGCAGGGGAGCAGTACTTC. The chain has TRBV12-3 or TRBV12-4 and TRBJ2-7, with TRBD1 as a possible D gene (5 bases). The CDR3 is 13 amino acids. Trimming left V 4 bases short and J 7 bases short, with 14 bases between.

DNA of the CDR3: TGTGCCAACTCAGACAGGGAGACCTATGGCTACACCTTC. This codes for CANSDRETYGYTF. The chain combines TRBV12-3 or TRBV12-4 with TRBJ1-2; 7 bases align to TRBD1. This CDR3 has 13 amino acids. V was pared by 10 bases and J by 4 bases, with 9 bases of the junction left unmatched.

The CDR3 coding sequence is TGTGCCAGCTCACAAGGGACCGCTAATGAAAAACTGTTTTTT. Protein sequence: CASSQGTANEKLFF. This chain joins TRBV18 and TRBJ1-4; possible D gene TRBD1, 5 bases. CDR3 length: 14 amino acids. Germline values: CDR1 KGHSH, CDR2 LQKENI. The V end lost 4 bases, the J end lost 3 bases, and 9 bases lay between the germline ends.

In its sample, this clonotype ranks as medium-sized (0.01 to 0.1%). In DNA, the CDR3 is TGCGCCAGCATCGCCTCTAGATCGCTCCCCGGGTGGGGCCAGTACTTC. Its translation: CASIASRSLPGWGQYF. The J gene is TRBJ2-5, the V gene TRBV10-2, with D unclear. This CDR3 comprises 16 residues. V was shortened by 7 bases and J by 10 bases, with 28 bases between the two germline ends. Germline loops: CDR1 WSHSY, CDR2 SAAADI.

This clonotype has more than one count but fewer than ten. V is TRBV6-1 and J is TRBJ2-1, with 11 bases lining up with TRBD1. With the DNA end fitting TRBJ2-7 better, the J assignment may be wrong. The germline CDR1 and CDR2 sequences are MNHNS and SASEGT. The CDR3 runs 14 residues. The CDR3, as DNA: TGTGCCAGCAGGACCGGGACAGGGGGAAACGAGCAGTACTTC. Its protein is CASRTGTGGNEQYF.

V and J are TRBV2 and TRBJ1-5; D call uncertain. The germline V gene encodes CDR1 SNHLY and CDR2 FYNNEI. CDR3 length equals 12 residues. V shed 11 bases and J shed 1 base, with 9 bases lying between them. The CDR3 sequence is CAASGSNQPQHF. DNA for the CDR3: TGTGCCGCTTCTGGAAGCAATCAGCCCCAGCATTTT.

This clonotype is labeled medium-sized. The chain carries TRBV7-2 and TRBJ1-1, with D hard to call. Germline CDR1 and CDR2: SGHTA and FQGNSA. Trimming took 5 bases from V and 2 from J, leaving 12 bases between them. The CDR3 consists of 14 residues. The CDR3 here is CASSHGRVNTEAFF. CDR3 DNA: TGTGCCAGCAGCCATGGACGGGTCAACACTGAAGCTTTCTTT.

The V call is TRBV6-1, the J call TRBJ1-2; a weak D match, TRBD1 (5 bases). Germline loops: CDR1 MNHNS, CDR2 SASEGT. The CDR3 length is 15 residues. The V and J ends lost 3 bases and 5 bases respectively, with 16 bases between them. The CDR3 nucleotides are TGTGCCAGCAGTGACCCTAACAGGAATTTTTATGGCTACACCTTC. Protein: CASSDPNRNFYGYTF.